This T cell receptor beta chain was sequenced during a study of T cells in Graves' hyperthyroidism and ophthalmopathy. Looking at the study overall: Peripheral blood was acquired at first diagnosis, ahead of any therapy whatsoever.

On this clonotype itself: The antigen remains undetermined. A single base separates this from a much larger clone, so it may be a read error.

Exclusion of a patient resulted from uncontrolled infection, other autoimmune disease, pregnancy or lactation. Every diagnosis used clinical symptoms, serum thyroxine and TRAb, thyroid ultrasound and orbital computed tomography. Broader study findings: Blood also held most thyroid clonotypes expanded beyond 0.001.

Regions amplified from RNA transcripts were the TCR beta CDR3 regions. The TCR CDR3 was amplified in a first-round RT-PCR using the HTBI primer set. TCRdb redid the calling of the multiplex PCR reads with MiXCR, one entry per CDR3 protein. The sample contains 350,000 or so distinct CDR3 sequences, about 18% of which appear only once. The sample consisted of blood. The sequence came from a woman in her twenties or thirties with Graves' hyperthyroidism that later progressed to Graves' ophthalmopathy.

CDR3 loop: CSASPPGQGSCTF. For the CDR3, the DNA is TGCAGTGCTAGCCCTCCGGGACAGGGGAGCTGCACCTTC. V is TRBV20-1 and J is TRBJ1-2; 10 nucleotides match TRBD1. This CDR3 is built from 13 residues. J gave up 13 bases and V 3 bases, and 11 bases lay outside the gene matches. CDR1 DFQATT and CDR2 SNEGSKA come from the germline V gene (reference sequence).